This TCR beta chain was observed in a study of shared clonotypes between healthy human individuals. Assay execution took place at the deep level. Every subset had its genomic DNA shared out evenly among several immunoSEQ plates. Sequenced by immunoSEQ multiplex PCR; TCRdb stores in-frame clones only, minus some. The sample lists 490,000 or so clones; roughly four fifths were seen once. This CDR3 has 17 residues. The V gene's germline CDR1 is SGHAT and CDR2 FQNNGV. V gave up 1 base and J gave up 0 bases; unmatched junction bases: 6. Unsorted material relied on tens of millions of PBMCs as the source of genomic DNA.

The sequencing input was PBMCs. The clonotype originates from a woman aged 40 to 50 in good health. Some clones in this sample may be carry-over from other donors' samples. The chain joins TRBV11-2 to TRBJ2-1, with 7 bases aligning to TRBD2. The CDR3 DNA reads as TGTGCCAGCAGCTTAGGGGCTAGCGGAAGCTCCTACAATGAGCAGTTCTTC. Encoded protein: CASSLGASGSSYNEQFF.